Listed below are T cell receptor beta chains from one sample, sequenced in a study of T cell responses to AZD1222 COVID-19 vaccine. The assay was immunoSEQ multiplex PCR, and TCRdb's table has in-frame clones only and misses some. The profile shows 100,000 to 150,000 clones, around 92% of them singletons. This sample comprised peripheral blood, obtained on day 0 of AZD1222 vaccination. The source is an adult in good health. Each CDR3 is given with its conserved first and last residue. D genes are given only for firm matches. Clone size, where shown, is once, few, many, or a class for clones that have expanded.

NA NA TRBJ1-1 TRBV14 CASSLTMGTEAFF TGTGCCAGCAGCCTGACGATGGGAACTGAAGCTTTCTTT
NA NA TRBJ1-4 TRBV19 CASSMGQGDEKLFF TGTGCCAGTAGTATGGGGCAGGGAGATGAAAAACTGTTTTTT
NA TRBD1 TRBJ1-5 TRBV7-8 CASSPKDRGLNSNQPQHF TGTGCCAGCAGCCCGAAGGACAGGGGGCTCAATAGCAATCAGCCCCAGCATTTT
NA NA TRBJ1-1 TRBV9 CASSARQNTEAFF TGTGCCAGCAGCGCGAGACAGAACACTGAAGCTTTCTTT
NA TRBD2 TRBJ2-7 TRBV7-2 CASSLRAGGTYEQYF TGTGCCAGCAGCTTACGAGCGGGAGGGACCTACGAGCAGTACTTC
NA NA TRBJ1-3 TRBV7-2 CASSRALSSGNTIYF TGTGCCAGCAGCCGGGCTCTGAGCTCTGGAAACACCATATATTTT
NA TRBD1 TRBJ2-7 TRBV4-3 CASSPGRGSMNF TGCGCCAGCAGCCCGGGCAGGGGGTCTATGAACTTC
NA NA TRBJ2-5 TRBV24-1 CATSQGGQETQYF TGTGCCACCAGTCAGGGGGGCCAAGAGACCCAGTACTTC
NA TRBD1 TRBJ2-2 TRBV24-1 CATSDFSGQGNTGELFF TGTGCCACCAGTGATTTTTCGGGACAGGGAAACACCGGGGAGCTGTTTTTT
NA NA TRBJ2-2 TRBV6-5 CASAPGVGELFF TGTGCCAGCGCCCCGGGTGTCGGGGAGCTGTTTTTT
NA NA TRBJ1-5 TRBV27 CASSPGLNQPQHF TGTGCCAGCAGTCCGGGACTAAATCAGCCCCAGCATTTT
NA NA TRBJ1-2 TRBV19 CASRIAHGYTF TGTGCCAGTCGAATTGCTCACGGCTACACCTTC
once NA TRBJ1-2 TRBV9 CASSVEDRAVSNYGYTF TGTGCCAGCAGCGTAGAGGACAGAGCTGTATCAAACTATGGCTACACCTTC
few NA TRBJ1-1 TRBV27 CASSFRAAAYTEAFF TGTGCCAGCAGTTTCAGGGCGGCAGCTTACACTGAAGCTTTCTTT
once TRBD1 TRBJ1-1 TRBV27 CASSSYQGALGNTEAFF TGTGCCAGCAGTTCTTATCAGGGGGCTTTGGGGAACACTGAAGCTTTCTTT
NA TRBD1 TRBJ1-1 TRBV7-9 CASSSTTGVTEAFF TGTGCCAGCAGCTCCACGACAGGGGTGACTGAAGCTTTCTTT
NA NA TRBJ2-7 TRBV6-1 CASSPTAVGYEQYF TGTGCCAGCAGTCCTACCGCGGTCGGTTACGAGCAGTACTTC
NA NA TRBJ2-5 TRBV2 CASSVRQESTQYF TGTGCCAGCAGCGTAAGACAAGAATCGACCCAGTACTTC
NA NA TRBJ2-7 TRBV3-1/TRBV3-2 CASSPTLSFTQQYF TGTGCCAGCAGCCCCACCCTATCCTTTACGCAGCAGTACTTC
NA NA TRBJ2-1 TRBV7-2 CASSLAVGPSSYNEQFF TGTGCCAGCAGCTTAGCGGTTGGCCCCAGCTCCTACAATGAGCAGTTCTTC
NA TRBD1 TRBJ2-7 TRBV15 CATSRYLLGTGGNEQYF TGTGCCACCAGCAGATACCTCCTGGGGACAGGGGGCAACGAGCAGTACTTC
NA NA TRBJ2-7 TRBV5-4 CASSASKSGAEQYF TGTGCCAGCAGCGCGTCAAAGTCCGGAGCCGAGCAGTACTTC
few NA TRBJ1-4 TRBV7-6 CASSLAGTESNEKLFF TGTGCCAGCAGCTTAGCAGGGACGGAGTCTAATGAAAAACTGTTTTTT
NA NA TRBJ1-2 TRBV19 CASSKTNPNYGYTF TGTGCCAGTAGCAAGACCAACCCTAACTATGGCTACACCTTC
NA NA TRBJ2-5 TRBV6-5 CASRPAGVETQYF TGTGCCAGCAGGCCAGCAGGGGTAGAGACCCAGTACTTC
NA TRBD1 TRBJ2-5 TRBV11-1 CASSLRTGDETQYF TGTGCCAGCAGCTTAAGGACAGGGGATGAGACCCAGTACTTC
NA TRBD1 TRBJ2-1 TRBV3-1/TRBV3-2 CASSQGQGTYNEQFF TGTGCCAGCAGCCAGGGACAGGGGACCTACAATGAGCAGTTCTTC
NA NA TRBJ2-7 TRBV11-3 CASSHEGFIPTYEQYF TGTGCCAGCAGCCACGAGGGGTTTATACCCACCTACGAGCAGTACTTC
NA NA TRBJ2-7 TRBV24-1 CATSDLDSYEQYF TGTGCCACCAGTGATTTGGACAGCTACGAGCAGTACTTC
NA NA TRBJ2-7 TRBV21-1 CASSTRQGRYEQYF TGTGCCAGCAGTACGAGACAGGGGCGCTACGAGCAGTACTTC
NA NA TRBJ2-3 TRBV21-1 CASSRAVRGSTDTQYF TGTGCCAGCAGCCGTGCGGTTCGGGGCAGCACAGATACGCAGTATTTT
NA NA TRBJ2-1 TRBV24-1 CATSADGQWSSYNEQFF TGTGCCACCAGTGCCGACGGACAGTGGAGCTCCTACAATGAGCAGTTCTTC
few TRBD2 TRBJ2-1 TRBV12-3/TRBV12-4 CASSFTGTSVFF TGTGCCAGCAGTTTCACCGGGACTAGCGTGTTCTTC
NA NA TRBJ2-2 TRBV7-2 CASSQRLPGVGGELFF TGTGCCAGCAGCCAACGATTACCAGGGGTAGGCGGGGAGCTGTTTTTT
once NA TRBJ1-3 TRBV7-9 CAGGVSGNTIYF TGTGCCGGAGGAGTATCTGGAAACACCATATATTTT
NA NA TRBJ2-2 TRBV24-1 CATSDLHTGELFF TGTGCCACCAGTGATTTGCACACCGGGGAGCTGTTTTTT
NA NA TRBJ2-7 TRBV9 CASSVAPPDEQYF TGTGCCAGCAGCGTAGCCCCCCCGGACGAGCAGTACTTC
once NA TRBJ1-1 TRBV19 CASSMMSQNTEAFF TGTGCCAGTAGTATGATGAGTCAGAACACTGAAGCTTTCTTT
NA TRBD1 TRBJ2-7 TRBV10-3 CAIRSGQGAYEQYF TGTGCCATCAGATCGGGACAGGGGGCCTACGAGCAGTACTTC
NA NA TRBJ1-1 TRBV7-9 CASSSQGNTEAFF TGTGCCAGCAGCTCCCAGGGGAACACTGAAGCTTTCTTT
few NA TRBJ2-7 TRBV4-2 CASSQVPGFESRSSYEQYF TGTGCCAGCAGCCAAGTCCCCGGTTTCGAGAGTAGGAGCTCCTACGAGCAGTACTTC
NA NA TRBJ1-2 TRBV30 CAWSVVSDFYGYTF TGTGCCTGGAGTGTAGTTTCTGATTTCTATGGCTACACCTTC
NA TRBD1 TRBJ1-4 TRBV19 CASSTGQGLKSTTNEKLFF TGTGCCAGTAGTACAGGACAGGGCTTAAAGTCTACAACTAATGAAAAACTGTTTTTT
few TRBD2 TRBJ2-7 TRBV3-1/TRBV3-2 CASSLYSSGNVIHEQYF TGTGCCAGCAGCCTTTACTCTAGCGGGAATGTCATCCACGAGCAGTACTTC
NA NA TRBJ1-2 TRBV28 CASSTDTGNYGYTF TGTGCCAGCAGCACCGATACAGGAAACTATGGCTACACCTTC
NA NA TRBJ2-7 TRBV9 CASSSSGYSYEQYF TGTGCCAGCAGCTCATCAGGGTACTCCTACGAGCAGTACTTC
NA TRBD2 TRBJ2-7 TRBV19 CASKQTSGLANEQYF TGTGCCAGTAAACAAACCTCGGGACTAGCCAACGAGCAGTACTTC
once NA TRBJ1-2 TRBV7-9 CASSTLGAGQGDGYTF TGTGCCAGCAGCACCCTTGGAGCTGGGCAGGGTGATGGCTACACCTTC
once NA TRBJ2-7 TRBV12-3/TRBV12-4 CASSLLTEQYF TGTGCCAGCAGTTTACTGACCGAGCAGTACTTC
NA NA TRBJ1-2 TRBV28 CASRRTPMDGYTF TGTGCCAGCAGGAGGACCCCAATGGATGGCTACACCTTC
few NA TRBJ1-1 TRBV18 CASSPTTTEAFF TGTGCCAGCTCACCAACGACCACTGAAGCTTTCTTT
NA NA TRBJ2-1 TRBV29-1 CSVESGHITYSSYNEQFF TGCAGCGTTGAGTCTGGACACATTACTTATAGCTCCTACAATGAGCAGTTCTTC
NA NA TRBJ1-2 TRBV6-5 CASSYGGTDYGYTF TGTGCCAGCAGTTACGGAGGGACCGACTATGGCTACACCTTC
NA NA TRBJ1-5 TRBV6-5 CATQKDSNQPQHF TGTGCCACCCAGAAGGACAGCAATCAGCCCCAGCATTTT